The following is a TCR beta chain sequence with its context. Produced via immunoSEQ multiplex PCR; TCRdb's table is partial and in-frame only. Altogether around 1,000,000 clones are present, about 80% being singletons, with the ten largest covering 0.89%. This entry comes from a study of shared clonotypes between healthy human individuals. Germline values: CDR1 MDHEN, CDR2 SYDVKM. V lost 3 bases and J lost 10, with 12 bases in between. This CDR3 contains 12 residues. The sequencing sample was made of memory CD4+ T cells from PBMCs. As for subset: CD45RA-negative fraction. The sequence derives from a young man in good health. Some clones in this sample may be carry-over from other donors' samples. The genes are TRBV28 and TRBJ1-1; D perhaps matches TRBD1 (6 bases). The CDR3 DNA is TGTGCCAGCAGTTTTAAGGGGGGGGGAGCTTTCTTT. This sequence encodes CASSFKGGGAFF.